This TCR beta chain was observed in a study of blood T cell repertoires in COVID-19. Study at large: T cells, B-cell-depleted T cells, or PBMCs supplied cDNA or gDNA.

Seattle-derived patients entered the study during active infection and were followed longitudinally. In the original processing: Reference gene primer amplification in the assay estimated nucleated cell counts. Data came from immunoSEQ multiplex PCR; TCRdb stores just in-frame clones and leaves some out. V and J calls and clone size follow that table, whereas D and trimming were derived from the DNA. The repertoire holds about 220,000 clones, 80% to 85% seen once, with 5.2% in the top ten. The source material was peripheral blood. The sequence was obtained from a woman in her seventies with COVID-19, enrolled during active disease.

The CDR3 DNA reads as TGTGCCAGTAGGGCGTATGGGGCGGGAGGGTACAATGAGCAGTTCTTC. Protein product: CASRAYGAGGYNEQFF. The V gene is TRBV19, the J gene TRBJ2-1; 9 nucleotides line up with TRBD2. Germline assignment: CDR1 LNHDA and CDR2 SQIVND (reference sequence). Trimming cost V 6 bases and J 4 bases; bases outside gene matches: 10. The CDR3 has 16 amino acids.